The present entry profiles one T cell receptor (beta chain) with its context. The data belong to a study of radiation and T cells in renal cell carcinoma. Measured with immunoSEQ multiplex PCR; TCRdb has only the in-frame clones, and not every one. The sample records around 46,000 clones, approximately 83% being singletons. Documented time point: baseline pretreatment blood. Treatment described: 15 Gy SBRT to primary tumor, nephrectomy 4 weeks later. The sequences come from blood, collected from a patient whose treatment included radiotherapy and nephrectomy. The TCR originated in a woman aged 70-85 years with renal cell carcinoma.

This CDR3 is CASSFRQGAGEETQYF. For the CDR3, the DNA is TGCGCCAGCAGCTTCAGACAGGGGGCCGGGGAAGAGACCCAGTACTTC. This chain joins TRBV5-1 and TRBJ2-5; TRBD1 aligns across 10 bases. Per germline, CDR1 SGHRS and CDR2 YFSETQ. V lost 2 bases, J lost 3 bases, and 7 bases stayed unmatched. The CDR3 sequence is 16 residues long.